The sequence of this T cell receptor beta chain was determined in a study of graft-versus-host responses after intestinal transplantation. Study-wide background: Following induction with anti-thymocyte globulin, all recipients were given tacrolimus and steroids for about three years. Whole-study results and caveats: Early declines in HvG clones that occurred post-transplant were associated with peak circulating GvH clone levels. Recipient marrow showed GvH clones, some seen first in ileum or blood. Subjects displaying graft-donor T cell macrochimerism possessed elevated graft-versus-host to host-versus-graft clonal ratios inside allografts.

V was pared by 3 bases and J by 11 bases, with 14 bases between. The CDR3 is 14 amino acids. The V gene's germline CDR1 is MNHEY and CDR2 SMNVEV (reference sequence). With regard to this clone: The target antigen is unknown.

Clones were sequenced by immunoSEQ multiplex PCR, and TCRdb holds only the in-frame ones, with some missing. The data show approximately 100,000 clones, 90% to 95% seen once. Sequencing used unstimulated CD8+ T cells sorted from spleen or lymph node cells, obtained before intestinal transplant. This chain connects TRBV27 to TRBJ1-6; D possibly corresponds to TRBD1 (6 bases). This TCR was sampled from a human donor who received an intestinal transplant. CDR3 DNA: TGTGCCAGCAGTTTTTTATCGGGGACAACACCCCTCCACTTT. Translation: CASSFLSGTTPLHF.